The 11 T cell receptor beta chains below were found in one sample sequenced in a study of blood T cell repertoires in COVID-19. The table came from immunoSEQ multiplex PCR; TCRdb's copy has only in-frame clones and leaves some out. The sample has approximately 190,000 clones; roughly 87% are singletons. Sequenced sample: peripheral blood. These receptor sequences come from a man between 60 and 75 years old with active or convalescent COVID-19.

The CDR3 reads CASSQLNEKLFF. CDR3 nucleotides: TGCGCCAGCAGCCAACTCAATGAAAAACTGTTTTTT. The rearrangement links TRBV10-2 to TRBJ1-4; D remains unclear. In germline, CDR1 is WSHSY, CDR2 SAAADI. Deletions cut 6 bases from V and 5 bases from J, with 7 bases between. The CDR3 contains 12 residues.

The chain's CDR3 is CSVVGQGLAYTF. CDR3 coding DNA: TGCAGCGTTGTGGGGCAGGGATTAGCCTACACCTTC. J is TRBJ1-2 and V is TRBV29-1; D might be TRBD1 (5 bases). This CDR3 is built from 12 residues. Looked up from germline, CDR1 is SQVTM and CDR2 is ANQGSEA. V was shortened by 4 bases and J by 10 bases, with 16 bases between the two germline ends.

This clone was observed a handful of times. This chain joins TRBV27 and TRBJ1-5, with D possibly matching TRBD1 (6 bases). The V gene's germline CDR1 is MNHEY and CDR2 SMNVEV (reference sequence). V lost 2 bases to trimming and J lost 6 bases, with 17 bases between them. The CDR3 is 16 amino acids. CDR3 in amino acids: CASSLRGQGGGQPQHF. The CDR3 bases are TGTGCCAGCAGTTTAAGAGGCCAGGGAGGGGGTCAGCCCCAGCATTTT.

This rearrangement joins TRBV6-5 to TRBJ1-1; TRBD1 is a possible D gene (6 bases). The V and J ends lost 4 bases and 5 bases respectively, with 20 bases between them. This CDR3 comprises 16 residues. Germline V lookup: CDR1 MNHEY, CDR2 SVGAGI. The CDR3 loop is CASSSTGKGLKTEAFF. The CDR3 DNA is TGTGCCAGCAGTTCAACAGGGAAGGGGCTCAAAACTGAAGCTTTCTTT.

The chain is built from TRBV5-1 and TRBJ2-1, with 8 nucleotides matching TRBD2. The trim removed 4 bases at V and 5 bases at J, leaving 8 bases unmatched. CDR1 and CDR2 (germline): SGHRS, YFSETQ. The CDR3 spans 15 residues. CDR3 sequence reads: CASSVIAGQNNEQFF. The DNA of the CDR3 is TGCGCCAGCAGCGTTATAGCGGGACAAAACAATGAGCAGTTCTTC.

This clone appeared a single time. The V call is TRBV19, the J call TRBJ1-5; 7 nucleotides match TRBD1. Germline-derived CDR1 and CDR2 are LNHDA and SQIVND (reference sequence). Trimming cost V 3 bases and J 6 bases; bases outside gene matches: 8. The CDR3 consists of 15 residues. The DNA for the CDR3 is TGTGCCAGTAGTATCCATAGACAGGGTGGTCAGCCCCAGCATTTT. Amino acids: CASSIHRQGGQPQHF.

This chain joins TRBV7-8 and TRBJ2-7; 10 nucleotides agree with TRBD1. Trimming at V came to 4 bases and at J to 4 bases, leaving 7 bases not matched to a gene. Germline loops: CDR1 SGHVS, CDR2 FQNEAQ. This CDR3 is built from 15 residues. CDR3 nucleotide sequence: TGTGCCAGCAGCTATCGACAGGGGGCCTTATACGAGCAGTACTTC. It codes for CASSYRQGALYEQYF.

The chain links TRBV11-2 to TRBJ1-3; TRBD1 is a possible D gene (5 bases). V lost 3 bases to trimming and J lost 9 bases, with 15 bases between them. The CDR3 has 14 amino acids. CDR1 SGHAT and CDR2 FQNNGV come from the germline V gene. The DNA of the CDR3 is TGTGCCAGCAGCTTCGGTTGGGGCGGGGGCACCATATATTTT. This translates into CASSFGWGGGTIYF.

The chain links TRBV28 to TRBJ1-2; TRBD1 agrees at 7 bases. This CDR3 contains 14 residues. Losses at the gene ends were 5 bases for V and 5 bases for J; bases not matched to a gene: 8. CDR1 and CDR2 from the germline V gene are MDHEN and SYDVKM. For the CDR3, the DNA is TGTGCCAGCAGTCCCCCGACAGGGAAGTATGGCTACACCTTC. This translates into CASSPPTGKYGYTF.

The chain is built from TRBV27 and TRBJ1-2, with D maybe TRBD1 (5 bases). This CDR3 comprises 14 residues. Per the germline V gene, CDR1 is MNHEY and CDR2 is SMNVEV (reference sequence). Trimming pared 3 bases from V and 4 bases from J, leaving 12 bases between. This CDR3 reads CASSFGGVGYGYTF. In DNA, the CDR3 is TGTGCCAGCAGTTTCGGGGGAGTTGGCTATGGCTACACCTTC.

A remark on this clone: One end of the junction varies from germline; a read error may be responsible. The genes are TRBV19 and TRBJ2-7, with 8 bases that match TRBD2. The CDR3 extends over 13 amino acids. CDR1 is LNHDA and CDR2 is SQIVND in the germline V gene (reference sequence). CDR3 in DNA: TGCCGTGGTGAGCGGGGGCCCTTTTACGAGCAGTACTTC. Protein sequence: CRGERGPFYEQYF.